The entry that follows covers one TCR beta chain sequence. The antigen is unknown. This sample was included in a study of T-cell memory formation after mild COVID-19. Study-level background: TCR clusters were mostly donor specific.

Overall study results and limits: CD4+ contracting clones were found mainly in CM and EM, and CD8+ ones in EMRA. Among clones contracting day 15 to 85, CD4/CD8 was balanced, whereas later expanders leaned CD4+. Pre-infection memory already had some responding clones, implying cross-reactive memory joined.

Germline values: CDR1 SEHNR, CDR2 FQNEAQ (reference sequence). The CDR3 consists of 14 residues. Trimming took off 1 base at V and 6 bases at J, with 10 bases between the two ends. In TCRdb, the 5' RACE reads were re-called with MiXCR into one record per CDR3 protein. The data show about half a million distinct CDR3 sequences, about 18% seen once. V gene TRBV7-9 combines with J gene TRBJ2-1, with D possibly being TRBD1 (5 bases). The sequenced material came from PBMCs or a T cell subset sorted from them (not recorded which). The sequence derives from an adult woman who had mild COVID-19 (a few samples of this study predate the infection). Cell type and time point are not known. The CDR3, as DNA: TGTGCCAGCAGCTTAGAGAAAGGGGTCAATGAGCAGTTCTTC. The encoded protein is CASSLEKGVNEQFF.